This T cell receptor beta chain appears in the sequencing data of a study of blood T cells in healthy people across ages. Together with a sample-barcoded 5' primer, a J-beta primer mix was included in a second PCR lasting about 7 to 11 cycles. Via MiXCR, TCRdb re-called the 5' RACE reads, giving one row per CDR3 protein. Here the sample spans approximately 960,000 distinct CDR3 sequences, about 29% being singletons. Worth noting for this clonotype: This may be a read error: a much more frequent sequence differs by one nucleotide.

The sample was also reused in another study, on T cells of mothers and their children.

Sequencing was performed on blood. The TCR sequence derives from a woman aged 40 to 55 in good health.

CDR3 sequence reads: CASGLAGGVYEQYF. CDR3 DNA: TGTGCCAGCGGACTAGCGGGGGGCGTCTACGAGCAGTACTTC. The chain joins TRBV27 to TRBJ2-7; 14 bases match TRBD2. This CDR3 has 14 amino acids. Unmatched junction bases numbered 3, after V lost 8 bases and J lost 3 bases. Germline values: CDR1 MNHEY, CDR2 SMNVEV (reference sequence).